This T cell receptor (beta chain) derives from a study of cytomegalovirus exposure and HLA in healthy donors. Trimming took 9 bases from V and 4 from J; bases not matched to a gene: 9. The CDR3 has 15 residues. Germline CDR1 and CDR2: MNHEY and SVGAGI. PCR primers comprised 60 Vbeta and 13 Jbeta primers. Sequenced by immunoSEQ multiplex PCR; TCRdb stores in-frame clones only, minus some. The table shows fewer than 200,000 clones, with roughly 85% occurring only once. Sequenced material: PBMCs. The chain is built from TRBV6-5 and TRBJ2-1, with 10 bases fitting TRBD2. The source is a man aged 35-49 years in good health and CMV-seronegative. Here the CDR3 reads CASGLAAKKYNEQFF. CDR3 bases: TGTGCCAGTGGACTAGCGGCTAAGAAATACAATGAGCAGTTCTTC.